Listed below are T cell receptor beta chains from one sample, sequenced in a study of radiation and T cells in renal cell carcinoma. Produced via immunoSEQ multiplex PCR; TCRdb's table is partial and in-frame only. The sample lists about 150,000 clones, about 86% occurring once. Specimen: blood, collected from a patient whose treatment included radiotherapy and nephrectomy. Receptors were obtained from a woman in her forties or fifties with renal cell carcinoma. The CDR3 runs from the conserved cysteine through the conserved F or W. The D gene is left open where the match is weak. Only some rows state a clone size, as once, few, many or a class for expanded clones.

J	V	size	D	CDR3	DNA
TRBJ2-4	TRBV5-1	.	.	CASSFGGVKGDIQYF	TGCGCCAGCAGCTTCGGGGGTGTGAAGGGTGACATTCAGTACTTC
TRBJ2-1	TRBV6-6	.	.	CASSSPNAGFEQFF	TGTGCCAGCAGTTCCCCAAACGCGGGGTTTGAGCAGTTCTTC
TRBJ2-4	TRBV6-6	.	TRBD1	CASSYSTGVGNIQYF	TGTGCCAGCAGTTACTCGACAGGGGTGGGAAACATTCAGTACTTC
TRBJ2-1	TRBV18	.	.	CASSPGTSGTYNEQFF	TGTGCCAGCTCACCCGGGACGTCAGGAACCTACAATGAGCAGTTCTTC
TRBJ2-5	TRBV13	.	TRBD1	CASSERDRALQETQYF	TGTGCCAGCAGCGAGAGGGACAGGGCCCTCCAAGAGACCCAGTACTTC
TRBJ2-1	TRBV5-1	.	.	CASSSPTALPDRGVF	TGCGCCAGCAGCTCGCCGACAGCGCTCCCGGATCGAGGGGTCTTC
TRBJ1-1	TRBV11-2	.	.	CASSHVVNTEAFF	TGTGCCAGCAGCCATGTCGTCAACACTGAAGCTTTCTTT
TRBJ2-4	TRBV10-1	.	.	CASSESGIHIQYF	TGCGCCAGCAGTGAGTCCGGGATACACATTCAGTACTTC
TRBJ1-4	TRBV7-9	.	.	CASSLDRPGQEKLFF	TGTGCCAGCAGCTTAGATAGGCCCGGCCAGGAAAAACTGTTTTTT
TRBJ2-3	TRBV18	.	TRBD1	CASSRDSSDTQYF	TGTGCCAGCTCCCGGGACAGCTCAGATACGCAGTATTTT
TRBJ2-2	TRBV7-6	.	.	CASSLLHTGELFF	TGTGCCAGCAGCTTACTGCACACCGGGGAGCTGTTTTTT
TRBJ2-3	TRBV2	.	.	CASSPTGPDTQYF	TGTGCCAGCAGCCCCACCGGGCCAGATACGCAGTATTTT
TRBJ2-3	TRBV7-2	.	.	CASSSAADTQYF	TGTGCCAGCAGCTCTGCGGCAGATACGCAGTATTTT
TRBJ2-1	TRBV28	.	.	CASREHRISYNEQFF	TGTGCCAGCAGGGAACACCGAATCTCCTACAATGAGCAGTTCTTC
TRBJ2-7	TRBV27	.	.	CASSLLGPRYEQYF	TGTGCCAGCAGTTTGTTAGGCCCCCGCTACGAGCAGTACTTC
TRBJ2-3	TRBV5-4	.	TRBD1	CASSFPRTGPLDTQYF	TGTGCCAGCAGCTTTCCTAGGACAGGGCCTTTAGATACGCAGTATTTT
TRBJ1-4	TRBV9	.	.	CASSVVMTAIATNEKLFF	TGTGCCAGCAGCGTAGTGATGACGGCGATTGCAACTAATGAAAAACTGTTTTTT
TRBJ1-1	TRBV9	.	.	CASSVSAGNPEAFF	TGTGCCAGCAGCGTGTCGGCAGGAAACCCCGAAGCTTTCTTT
TRBJ1-4	TRBV7-8	once	.	CASSFWGTSNEKLFF	TGTGCCAGCAGCTTCTGGGGCACGTCTAATGAAAAACTGTTTTTT
TRBJ2-1	TRBV7-2	.	.	CASSLEFGVPEQFF	TGTGCCAGCAGCTTAGAATTCGGGGTTCCCGAGCAGTTCTTC
TRBJ2-7	TRBV30	once	TRBD1	CASTRGMTYEQYF	TGTGCCTCCACCAGGGGGATGACCTACGAGCAGTACTTC
TRBJ1-5	TRBV19	.	.	CASSIIYSHQPQHF	TGTGCCAGTAGTATAATCTACTCTCATCAGCCCCAGCATTTT
TRBJ1-3	TRBV4-1	.	TRBD1	CASSQDSQGARGNTIYF	TGCGCCAGCAGCCAAGATTCACAGGGGGCGCGAGGAAACACCATATATTTT
TRBJ1-2	TRBV28	once	.	CASRTTTGSRGYTF	TGTGCCAGCAGAACCACCACAGGGTCTCGGGGCTACACCTTC
TRBJ2-5	TRBV7-2	.	TRBD2	CASTRRERGGETQYF	TGTGCCAGCACCCGACGGGAGCGGGGGGGAGAGACCCAGTACTTC